This T cell receptor beta chain emerged from a study of T cell responses to AZD1222 COVID-19 vaccine. Clones were sequenced by immunoSEQ multiplex PCR, and TCRdb holds only the in-frame ones, with some missing. The profile shows over 50,000 clones, over 75% of them singletons. The ends lost 2 bases at V and 5 bases at J; junction bases unmatched: 7. Germline V gives CDR1 LNHNV, CDR2 YYDKDF (reference sequence). The CDR3 sequence is 17 residues long. This sequence joins TRBV15 and TRBJ2-3; 13 bases map to TRBD2. Sequenced material: peripheral blood, taken 28 days after the second AZD1222 dose. The clonotype was recovered from an adult who received the AZD1222 COVID-19 vaccine. The CDR3 DNA is TGTGCCACCAGCAGAACCGGACTAGCGGGAGATATAGATACGCAGTATTTT. Its translation is CATSRTGLAGDIDTQYF.